This entry features one T cell receptor beta chain sequence. The clone's antigen remains unknown. It has no much larger one-base neighbor in the sample; base qualities were not kept. Taken with the paper, the label for time point translates to: persistent/refractory GD, antithyroid drugs over 5 years with positive TRAb. For both TCR sequencing and RNA sequencing, RNA was extracted from PBMCs using TRIzol. Graves' disease was diagnosed according to American Thyroid Association guidelines. Patients were recruited from an endocrinology department in Xi'an, China. Each patient gave around 9.2 milliliters of peripheral blood, collected in an EDTA anticoagulant tube. Ficoll Paque Plus density gradient separation was used to isolate PBMCs, and no further T cell sorting was performed. An Agilent 2100 Bioanalyzer and agarose gel were used to check RNA quality, and a NanoDrop 2000 was used to measure RNA concentration.

The CDR3 runs 14 residues from the cysteine to the phenylalanine. Of all the DNA, just the CDR3 is kept, 42 bases in frame from base 1. CDR1 and CDR2 (MNHNS, SASEGT) derive from the germline V gene. The junction shows trimming of 6 bases on V and 2 bases on J, and the gene matches do not reach 7 bases of it. This record comes from a study of regulatory T cells in long-lasting Graves disease (dated by TCRdb to about 2021). About the full investigation: Persistent Graves' disease was defined as antithyroid drug treatment for over 5 years with persistently positive TSH receptor autoantibodies. This study used TCR sequencing and RNA sequencing of peripheral blood to compare persistent Graves' disease patients against newly diagnosed Graves' disease patients. The study was conducted in China and was registered as a clinical trial. A total of around 33 samples underwent TCR sequencing, from some 13 patients with persistent Graves' disease and 20 or so patients with newly diagnosed Graves' disease. In the clinical cohort, patients with persistent Graves' disease had used antithyroid drugs for an average of about 10.3 years.

Library creation used multiplex PCR. Sequencing instrument: Illumina HiSeq 4000. To build TCR beta libraries, CDR3 regions were amplified by Arm-PCR using iRepertoire HTBI primers. Before sequencing, the PCR products underwent gel purification. On the study's bioinformatics: Across samples, about 63 TRBV and 13 to 15 TRBJ segments were identified and used for gene usage analysis of CDR3 amino acid clonotypes. COPE and FqMerger were used to merge the filtered high-quality paired reads into contigs. Contigs were aligned with BLAST to IMGT TRBV, TRBD and TRBJ reference genes, and CDR3 was defined per IMGT. Highly expanded clones were defined as clonotypes with a frequency above 0.1%. Shannon entropy was used to measure repertoire diversity, and the Gini coefficient was used to measure V-J evenness. Public clonotypes were defined as clonotypes shared by more than one individual. Through fastp at Q25 and MiXCR, TCRdb rebuilt clones from the public reads, retaining in-frame beta chains. A single entry per CDR3 protein holds the most common genes and DNA from its merged rows. These V and J calls derive from TCRdb rather than the authors' analysis. In this sample the table shows about 660,000 distinct CDR3 sequences, 25% to 35% of which occur a single time. Around 40% of the sample belongs to the ten largest clones.

What the authors observed across the whole study: More public clonotypes were shared among persistent patients (under 3,000) than among newly diagnosed patients (roughly 1,000). Only peripheral blood was studied, because thyroid tissue, the primary lesion, was inaccessible. Sequencing and analysis were restricted to the TCR beta chain. Persistent disease showed preferential use of TRBV28, TRBJ1-2 and TRBJ2-5, whereas newly diagnosed disease favored TRBV20-1 and TRBJ2-1. The small sample size was acknowledged by the authors as a limitation that may reduce accuracy. Compared with newly diagnosed patients, patients with persistent Graves' disease had lower TCR Shannon entropy and fewer highly expanded clones, which suggests clonal expansion.

The chain joins TRBV6-1 to TRBJ2-7; TRBD2 fits 7 bases in the junction. Specimen: peripheral blood mononuclear cells (PBMCs), collected when the disease was refractory, from a patient treated with antithyroid drugs. The TCR comes from a female donor with Graves disease. The DNA reads as follows: TGTGCCAGCAGGAAAGCGGGACCGGCCTACGAGCAGTACTTC. It translates as CASRKAGPAYEQYF.